These T cell receptor beta chains were read from a single sample in a study of blood T cell repertoires in COVID-19. The assay was immunoSEQ multiplex PCR, and TCRdb's table has in-frame clones only and misses some. The sample has some 220,000 clones, 80% to 85% seen once. The sample consisted of peripheral blood. These TCRs come from a woman in her 30s who had recovered from COVID-19. CDR3s include the opening cysteine and the closing phenylalanine or tryptophan. Each record gives: CDR3 length, V gene, J gene, D gene, clone size, CDR3 protein, CDR3 DNA. D genes are given only for firm matches. Clone size is stated in some rows and not others, as once, few, many or a class when expanded.

11,TRBV10-2,TRBJ2-7,-,once,CASMRESQQYF,TGCGCCAGCATGAGGGAGTCCCAGCAGTACTTC
15,TRBV21-1,TRBJ2-7,-,-,CASSRKKTGSYEQYF,TGTGCCAGCAGCCGAAAGAAGACAGGCTCCTACGAGCAGTACTTC
17,TRBV11-2,TRBJ2-3,TRBD1,-,CASSLETARGTTDTQYF,TGTGCCAGCAGCCTAGAGACGGCCAGGGGGACCACAGATACGCAGTATTTT
16,TRBV9,TRBJ2-2,TRBD1,-,CASSGTGGIGTGELFF,TGTGCCAGCAGCGGGACAGGGGGCATAGGCACCGGGGAGCTGTTTTTT
16,TRBV30,TRBJ2-7,-,few,CAWSVGYLGSSYEQYF,TGTGCCTGGAGTGTAGGATACCTGGGGAGCTCCTACGAGCAGTACTTC
14,TRBV7-2,TRBJ2-7,TRBD2,-,CASSHSGSSYEQYF,TGTGCCAGCAGCCATAGCGGGAGCTCCTACGAGCAGTACTTC
16,TRBV3-1/TRBV3-2,TRBJ2-4,-,-,CASSQGLARGGNIQYF,TGTGCCAGCAGCCAAGGTTTAGCCCGAGGGGGAAACATTCAGTACTTC
17,TRBV6-7,TRBJ2-7,-,-,CASSYPNESEPSYEQYF,TGTGCCAGCAGTTACCCGAACGAGTCGGAGCCGTCCTACGAGCAGTACTTC
14,TRBV10-3,TRBJ2-1,TRBD1,-,CAISGGQTYNEQFF,TGTGCCATCAGTGGGGGACAGACTTACAATGAGCAGTTCTTC
13,TRBV3-1/TRBV3-2,TRBJ1-2,-,-,CASSQRRNYGYTF,TGTGCCAGCAGCCAACGCCGGAACTATGGCTACACCTTC
19,TRBV7-5,TRBJ2-3,-,-,CVRLLGTSGRALFTDTQYF,TGTGTCAGACTCTTGGGGACTAGCGGGAGGGCCTTGTTTACAGATACGCAGTATTTT
12,TRBV27,TRBJ2-7,-,-,CASSGSSYEQYF,TGTGCCAGCAGTGGTAGCTCCTACGAGCAGTACTTC
15,TRBV28,TRBJ1-5,-,-,CASYPRGEGNQPQHF,TGTGCCAGCTACCCCCGGGGGGAAGGCAATCAGCCCCAGCATTTT
17,TRBV6-1,TRBJ2-1,-,-,CASSEMRAWVPGNEQFF,TGTGCCAGCAGTGAGATGAGGGCGTGGGTACCGGGGAATGAGCAGTTCTTC